A single sample is the source of the 30 T cell receptor beta chains below, sequenced in a study of blood T cell repertoires in COVID-19. Profiling relied on immunoSEQ multiplex PCR, and the TCRdb table lists in-frame clones only, not all of them. The top ten hold 7.8% of the sample, which has about 200,000 clones, 84% seen once. The sample comprised peripheral blood. These receptors came from a woman older than 75 with COVID-19, enrolled during active disease.

The V call is TRBV3-1 (or the pseudogene TRBV3-2), the J call TRBJ2-3; 9 nucleotides agree with TRBD1. Per the germline V gene, CDR1 is LGHDT and CDR2 is YNNKEL (reference sequence). The CDR3 is made up of 15 amino acids. V lost 4 bases and J lost 4; bases outside the gene matches: 6. CDR3 protein: CASSLPGQGPDTQYF. CDR3 in DNA: TGTGCCAGCAGCCTCCCGGGACAGGGCCCAGATACGCAGTATTTT.

This chain uses TRBV9 with TRBJ1-2; D not resolved. Germline V gene data show CDR1 as SGDLS and CDR2 as YYNGEE. The CDR3 contains 15 residues. The V gene lost 3 bases and the J gene lost 5 bases, with 17 bases spanning the gap. In nucleotides, the CDR3 is TGTGCCAGCAGCGCCGTAGGGCCAGCGGAATATGGCTACACCTTC. Amino acid sequence: CASSAVGPAEYGYTF.

The chain has TRBV11-1 and TRBJ2-7; 8 bases align to TRBD2. Losses at the gene ends were 2 bases for V and 0 bases for J; bases not matched to a gene: 3. Germline V CDR1 and CDR2: SGHAT, FQDESV (reference sequence). This CDR3 contains 15 residues. CDR3 coding DNA: TGTGCCAGCAGCTTATTTAGCGGGGTCTCCTACGAGCAGTACTTC. Its translation: CASSLFSGVSYEQYF.

V is TRBV10-3 and J is TRBJ1-1; D is ambiguous. CDR3 size: 11 residues. Germline CDR1 ENHRY, CDR2 SYGVKD. Trimming removed 10 bases at V and 5 bases at J, with 11 bases between. The CDR3 nucleotides read TGTGCCACCGGACGGGGAACTGAAGCTTTCTTT. Encoded protein: CATGRGTEAFF.

The J gene is TRBJ1-3, the V gene TRBV9; 8 bases are shared with TRBD1. The V gene's germline CDR1 is SGDLS and CDR2 YYNGEE. V was clipped by 2 bases and J by 2 bases; unmatched bases: 6. CDR3 length: 16 amino acids. For the CDR3, the DNA is TGTGCCAGCAGCGTCCGACAGGGGTTTGCTGGAAACACCATATATTTT. The encoded protein is CASSVRQGFAGNTIYF.

The chain is built from TRBV28 and TRBJ1-1; possible D gene TRBD1, 6 bases. V was clipped by 11 bases and J by 5 bases, with 18 bases between them. The CDR3 is made up of 13 amino acids. Germline assignment: CDR1 MDHEN and CDR2 SYDVKM. CDR3 residues: CAHGGQGETEAFF. Written as DNA, the CDR3 is TGTGCCCACGGGGGGCAGGGAGAGACTGAAGCTTTCTTT.

This clone was seen only a few times. The chain links TRBV6-5 to TRBJ2-6, with D perhaps TRBD2 (5 bases). The germline V and J ends were trimmed by 2 bases and 3 bases, with 8 bases remaining between them. The germline V gene encodes CDR1 MNHEY and CDR2 SVGAGI. The CDR3 totals 15 residues. This CDR3 is CASSYRGGGANVLTF. For the CDR3, the DNA is TGTGCCAGCAGTTACCGGGGTGGTGGGGCCAACGTCCTGACTTTC.

This chain joins TRBV7-3 and TRBJ2-3, with D possibly being TRBD2 (6 bases). The length of the CDR3 is 16 residues. Germline V gene lookup returns CDR1 SGHTA and CDR2 FQGTGA. V was pared by 1 base and J by 6 bases, with 17 bases between. The CDR3 protein is CASSLKGGTTRDTQYF. The CDR3, as DNA: TGTGCCAGCAGCTTAAAGGGCGGGACCACCAGGGATACGCAGTATTTT.

V and J are TRBV19 and TRBJ2-3; no firm D call. The CDR3 sequence is 15 residues long. Trimming cost V 1 base and J 0 bases, with 8 bases left between them. CDR1 and CDR2 (germline): LNHDA, SQIVND (reference sequence). Here the CDR3 DNA reads TGTGCCAGTAGTATAGGTCTACTGAGCACAGATACGCAGTATTTT. It yields the protein CASSIGLLSTDTQYF.

The CDR3 sequence: CASTTGREQPQHF. The DNA for the CDR3 is TGTGCCAGTACGACGGGAAGAGAACAGCCCCAGCATTTT. The genes are TRBV19 and TRBJ1-5; D uncertain. V was trimmed by 7 bases and J by 7 bases, leaving 14 bases between them. The CDR3 runs to 13 residues. Germline V gene sequence: CDR1 LNHDA, CDR2 SQIVND (reference sequence).

The sample holds a few counts of this clone. The rearrangement uses TRBV19 and TRBJ1-5; perhaps TRBD1 as D (5 bases). The CDR3 spans 15 residues. CDR1 and CDR2 (germline): LNHDA, SQIVND (reference sequence). Trimming took off 5 bases at V and 7 bases at J, with 18 bases between the two ends. In DNA form, the CDR3 reads TGTGCCAGTAGTCCCTGGGGCAGGGAATCCCAGCCCCAGCATTTT. The encoded protein is CASSPWGRESQPQHF. Variable domain in full (rest from reference TRBV19 and TRBJ1-5): DGGITQSPKYLFRKEGQNVTLSCEQNLNHDAMYWYRQDPGQGLRLIYYSQIVNDFQKGDIAEGYSVSREKKESFPLTVTSAQKNPTAFYLCASSPWGRESQPQHFGDGTRLSIL.

This clone has just a few counts. The V gene is TRBV6-1, the J gene TRBJ2-1; D is perhaps TRBD2 (6 bases). Deletions cut 3 bases from V and 7 bases from J, with 13 bases between. The CDR3 runs to 14 residues. From germline, CDR1 is MNHNS and CDR2 SASEGT. The CDR3 sequence is CASSDILEGNEQFF. CDR3 nucleotides: TGTGCCAGCAGTGACATATTGGAGGGAAATGAGCAGTTCTTC.

The J gene is TRBJ2-5, the V gene TRBV5-1; tentatively, D is TRBD1 (6 bases). Germline CDR1 and CDR2: SGHRS and YFSETQ. The V end lost 2 bases, the J end lost 0 bases, and 17 bases lay between the germline ends. CDR3 length: 17 residues. In DNA, the CDR3 is TGCGCCAGCAGCTTCCGGGCCCGGCAGGGGCACCAAGAGACCCAGTACTTC. It encodes CASSFRARQGHQETQYF.

This clone was seen just once. This same CDR3 is encoded by further DNA sequences in the sample. The CDR3 DNA follows: TGTGCCAGCAGCTCGGACAGGGGCTACGAGCAGTACTTC. Residues: CASSSDRGYEQYF. This rearrangement joins TRBV7-3 to TRBJ2-7, with TRBD1 matching over 9 bases. The CDR3 is 13 residues long. Germline trimming cut 4 bases from V and 3 bases from J; bases unmatched to any gene: 1. Looked up from germline, CDR1 is SGHTA and CDR2 is FQGTGA.

V and J are TRBV5-1 and TRBJ1-1; D gene ambiguous. CDR3 length: 16 amino acids. The germline CDR1 and CDR2 sequences are SGHRS and YFSETQ. V was trimmed by 0 bases and J by 0 bases, leaving 12 bases between them. The CDR3 here is CASSLEPRTMNTEAFF. As DNA, the CDR3 is TGCGCCAGCAGCTTGGAACCGAGAACCATGAACACTGAAGCTTTCTTT. Full variable domain (remainder filled in from reference TRBV5-1 and TRBJ1-1): KAGVTQTPRYLIKTRGQQVTLSCSPISGHRSVSWYQQTPGQGLQFLFEYFSETQRNKGNFPGRFSGRQFSNSRSEMNVSTLELGDSALYLCASSLEPRTMNTEAFFGQGTRLTVV.

The chain couples TRBV24-1 to TRBJ2-5, with 11 bases lining up with TRBD1. Germline V CDR1 and CDR2: KGHDR, SFDVKD. The CDR3 runs to 15 residues. V was clipped by 4 bases and J by 5 bases; unmatched bases: 5. The CDR3 sequence is CATSEGQGARETQYF. DNA of the CDR3: TGTGCCACCAGTGAAGGACAGGGGGCGCGGGAGACCCAGTACTTC.

The chain links TRBV9 to TRBJ1-1, with D hard to call. This CDR3 region has 13 residues. V was pared by 3 bases and J by 2 bases, with 8 bases between. Germline V gene data show CDR1 as SGDLS and CDR2 as YYNGEE. The chain's CDR3 is CASSGGLNTEAFF. CDR3 DNA: TGTGCCAGCAGCGGCGGTTTAAACACTGAAGCTTTCTTT. Full variable domain (missing parts from reference TRBV9 and TRBJ1-1): DSGVTQTPKHLITATGQRVTLRCSPRSGDLSVYWYQQSLDQGLQFLIQYYNGEERAKGNILERFSAQQFPDLHSELNLSSLELGDSALYFCASSGGLNTEAFFGQGTRLTVV.

The chain carries TRBV28 and TRBJ2-3, with a possible D match to TRBD1 (6 bases). The germline gives CDR1 MDHEN, CDR2 SYDVKM. Trimming took off 6 bases at V and 3 bases at J, with 10 bases between the two ends. CDR3 length: 13 amino acids. Here the CDR3 DNA reads TGTGCCAGCAGCGACCAGGGGACAGATACGCAGTATTTT. It encodes CASSDQGTDTQYF.

The chain has TRBV21-1 and TRBJ1-3; TRBD1, the table's D call, was not compared with the DNA. TRBV21-1 is described as a pseudogene. The CDR3 length is 17 residues. Here the CDR3 reads CASSKGTGGLGGNTIYF. In nucleotides, the CDR3 is TGTGCCAGCAGCAAAGGGACAGGGGGACTGGGTGGAAACACCATATATTTT.

This chain joins TRBV19 and TRBJ2-1; 8 bases line up with TRBD2. Trimming at V came to 5 bases and at J to 9 bases, leaving 12 bases not matched to a gene. This CDR3 contains 15 residues. Looked up from germline, CDR1 is LNHDA and CDR2 is SQIVND (reference sequence). CDR3 DNA sequence: TGTGCCAGTAGTCAACCGGGCGGGAGGATTGGTGAGCAGTTCTTC. It is translated as CASSQPGGRIGEQFF.

This clone was detected many times. V is TRBV7-8 and J is TRBJ2-5; D is possibly TRBD2 (6 bases). The CDR3 totals 14 residues. V dropped 8 bases and J dropped 6 bases, with 19 bases sitting between them. In germline, CDR1 is SGHVS, CDR2 FQNEAQ. CDR3 bases: TGTGCCAGCGGGGCCAGGGAGGATGTAAAGACCCAGTACTTC. Translating it yields CASGAREDVKTQYF. Full variable domain (missing parts from reference TRBV7-8 and TRBJ2-5): GAGVSQSPRYKVAKRGQDVALRCDPISGHVSLFWYQQALGQGPEFLTYFQNEAQLDKSGLPSDRFFAERPEGSVSTLKIQRTQQEDSAVYLCASGAREDVKTQYFGPGTRLLVL.

This clone was counted between two and nine times. The chain couples TRBV7-8 to TRBJ2-3; 8 bases map to TRBD2. Germline-derived CDR1 and CDR2 are SGHVS and FQNEAQ. After removal of 5 bases from V and 5 bases from J, the junction contained 18 bases not matched to a gene. The CDR3 loop spans 18 amino acids. The CDR3 protein is CASSRNPPPRGGIDTQYF. The CDR3, as DNA: TGTGCCAGCAGCCGGAACCCCCCCCCTCGGGGGGGCATAGATACGCAGTATTTT. The full variable domain, its missing parts supplied by reference TRBV7-8 and TRBJ2-3, is GAGVSQSPRYKVAKRGQDVALRCDPISGHVSLFWYQQALGQGPEFLTYFQNEAQLDKSGLPSDRFFAERPEGSVSTLKIQRTQQEDSAVYLCASSRNPPPRGGIDTQYFGPGTRLTVL.

The rearrangement links TRBV6-5 to TRBJ1-5; D is unclear. Trimming shortened V by 0 bases and J by 0 bases, and 6 bases separated the two germline ends. In germline, CDR1 is MNHEY, CDR2 SVGAGI. The CDR3 runs to 15 residues. The CDR3, as DNA: TGTGCCAGCAGTTACTCGTTGAGTAGCAATCAGCCCCAGCATTTT. Translating it yields CASSYSLSSNQPQHF.

This chain connects TRBV3-1 (or the pseudogene TRBV3-2) to TRBJ2-7; 8 nucleotides match TRBD1. V shed 0 bases, J shed 6 bases, and the junction held 10 bases outside the gene matches. The CDR3 covers 16 residues. Germline V gives CDR1 LGHDT, CDR2 YNNKEL (reference sequence). CDR3: CASSQEPGQDPSEQYF. Here the CDR3 DNA reads TGTGCCAGCAGCCAAGAGCCGGGACAGGATCCTAGCGAGCAGTACTTC.

The chain joins TRBV18 to TRBJ1-1; 12 positions agree with TRBD1. This CDR3 comprises 14 residues. The J segment lost 3 bases and the V segment lost 6 bases, leaving 2 bases of the junction unmatched. The germline V gene has CDR1 KGHSH and CDR2 LQKENI. The chain's CDR3 is CASSRDRGHTEAFF. In DNA form, the CDR3 reads TGTGCCAGCTCGAGGGACAGGGGGCACACTGAAGCTTTCTTT.

This clone was counted once. J is TRBJ1-3 and V is TRBV7-9, with 8 nucleotides matching TRBD1. This CDR3 region has 18 residues. The J segment lost 0 bases and the V segment lost 5 bases, leaving 12 bases of the junction unmatched. Germline CDR1 and CDR2: SEHNR and FQNEAQ (reference sequence). CDR3 sequence (DNA): TGTGCCAGCAGCCACGGGACAGGAGGGGGCCGCTCTGGAAACACCATATATTTT. Translation gives CASSHGTGGGRSGNTIYF.

This clone was observed a single time. Written as DNA, the CDR3 is TGTGCCAGCCCCCCAGTGCGGGAGGGTATCTACGAGCAGTACTTC. Its protein product is CASPPVREGIYEQYF. The gene calls are TRBV28 and TRBJ2-7, with 9 bases lining up with TRBD2. CDR3 size: 15 residues. The V gene's germline CDR1 is MDHEN and CDR2 SYDVKM. Losses at the gene ends were 8 bases for V and 3 bases for J; bases not matched to a gene: 11.

The chain carries TRBV27 and TRBJ1-1; no firm D call. The length of the CDR3 is 13 residues. V lost 3 bases to trimming and J lost 7 bases, with 12 bases between them. Germline V lookup: CDR1 MNHEY, CDR2 SMNVEV (reference sequence). The CDR3 region is CASSFIGGDEAFF. CDR3 nucleotides: TGTGCCAGCAGTTTCATTGGAGGCGATGAAGCTTTCTTT.

This clone was seen just once. The rearrangement links TRBV28 to TRBJ2-7, with TRBD1 matching 10 bases. Per germline, CDR1 MDHEN and CDR2 SYDVKM. This CDR3 spans 14 amino acids. Losses at the gene ends were 4 bases for V and 4 bases for J; bases not matched to a gene: 4. The CDR3 region is CASSWTGGRYEQYF. DNA of the CDR3: TGTGCCAGCAGTTGGACAGGGGGTCGGTACGAGCAGTACTTC.

V is TRBV5-1 and J is TRBJ2-1; D not resolved. The CDR3 totals 14 residues. The germline CDR1 and CDR2 sequences are SGHRS and YFSETQ. V was clipped by 2 bases and J by 0 bases, with 6 bases between them. CDR3 sequence (DNA): TGCGCCAGCAGCTTTACAAACTCCTACAATGAGCAGTTCTTC. Translated: CASSFTNSYNEQFF.